This TCR beta chain was captured by sequencing in a study of patients and donors after allogeneic stem cell transplantation. J lost 8 bases, V lost 6 bases, and 9 bases had no gene match. Germline CDR1 and CDR2: MNHEY and SVGEGT. The CDR3 is 13 residues long. TCRdb re-called the RT-PCR reads through MiXCR, storing one row per CDR3 protein. This sample yields some 160,000 distinct CDR3 sequences, of which approximately 25% are seen a single time; roughly 25% belongs to the top ten. The source is a human donor who was either an allogeneic HSCT recipient or a stem cell or donor lymphocyte infusion donor (not recorded which). It is not recorded whose cells these are; they may come from a transplant donor. The V and J genes are TRBV6-2 or TRBV6-3 and TRBJ1-1, with 7 bases that match TRBD1. Sequenced: blood, either unsorted or a sorted T cell fraction (not recorded which). CDR3 sequence reads: CASSPQGQFEAFF. The CDR3 DNA reads TGTGCCAGCAGCCCCCAGGGACAGTTCGAAGCTTTCTTT.